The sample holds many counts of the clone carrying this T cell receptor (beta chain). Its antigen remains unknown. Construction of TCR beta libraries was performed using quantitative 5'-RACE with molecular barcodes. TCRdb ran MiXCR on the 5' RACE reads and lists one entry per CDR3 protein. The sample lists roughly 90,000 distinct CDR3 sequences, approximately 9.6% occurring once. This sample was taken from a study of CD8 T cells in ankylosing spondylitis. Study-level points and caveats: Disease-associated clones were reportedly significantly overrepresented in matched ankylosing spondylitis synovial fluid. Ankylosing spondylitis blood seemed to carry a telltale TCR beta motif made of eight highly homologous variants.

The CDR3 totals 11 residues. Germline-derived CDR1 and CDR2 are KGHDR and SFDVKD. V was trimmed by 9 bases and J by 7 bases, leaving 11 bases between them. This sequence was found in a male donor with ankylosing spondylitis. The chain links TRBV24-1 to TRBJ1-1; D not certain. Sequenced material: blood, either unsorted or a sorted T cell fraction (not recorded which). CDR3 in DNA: TGTGCCACCTCTTTAGGTGGTGAAGCTTTCTTT. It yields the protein CATSLGGEAFF.